This TCR beta chain was found in a study of T cells expressing NK-cell markers. Findings of the study overall: Topping the CD3+CD56-NKG2C+ fraction as well were these clonotypes, in a few donors. Dominant NKG2C+ clonotypes in roughly six donors made up roughly 1.0-7.0% of CD8+ T cells.

From its re-call of the 5' RACE reads, TCRdb lists each CDR3 protein once, without DNA. Seen in this sample are tens of thousands of distinct CDR3 sequences; the ten most common clones hold approximately 60%. Of note for this clonotype: No antigen is known for it.

There are 14 residues in the CDR3. CDR1 and CDR2 (germline): SGHRS, YFSETQ. The rearrangement joins TRBV5-1 to TRBJ2-4; the TCRdb D gene call, TRBD1, has no DNA to confirm it. The sample comprised blood T cells: a sorted CD56 or NKG2C T cell subset, CD4+ or CD8+ T cells, or bulk PBMC T cells (not recorded which). The sequence was collected from a woman between 18 and 69 years old in good health. The CDR3 here is CASSLGQGENIQYF.